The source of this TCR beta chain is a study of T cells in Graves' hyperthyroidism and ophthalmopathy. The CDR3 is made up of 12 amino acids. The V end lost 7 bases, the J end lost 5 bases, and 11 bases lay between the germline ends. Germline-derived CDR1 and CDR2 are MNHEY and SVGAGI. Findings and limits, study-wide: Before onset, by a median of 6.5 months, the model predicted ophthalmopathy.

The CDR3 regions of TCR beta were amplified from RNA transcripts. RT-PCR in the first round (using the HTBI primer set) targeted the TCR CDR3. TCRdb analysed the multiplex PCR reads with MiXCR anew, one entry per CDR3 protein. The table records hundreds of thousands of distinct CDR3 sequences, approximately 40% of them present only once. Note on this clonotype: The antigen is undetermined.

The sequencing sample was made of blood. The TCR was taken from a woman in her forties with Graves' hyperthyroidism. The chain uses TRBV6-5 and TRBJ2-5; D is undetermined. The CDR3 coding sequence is TGTGCCAGCAAAAAGGACGGGGAGACCCAGTACTTC. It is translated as CASKKDGETQYF.